One TCR beta chain is described in this entry. Trimming shortened V by 2 bases and J by 6 bases, and 14 bases separated the two germline ends. This CDR3 is 15 amino acids long. Germline V gene lookup returns CDR1 SGHTA and CDR2 FQGTGA. Generated by immunoSEQ multiplex PCR, the TCRdb table keeps only in-frame clones and is missing some. The sample records 45,000 to 55,000 clones, just under 80% being singletons. The sample belongs to a study of blood T cell repertoires in COVID-19. This receptor was obtained from a human donor with active or convalescent COVID-19. The donor label of this sample is uncertain. V is TRBV7-3 and J is TRBJ2-1; tentative D call: TRBD1 (7 bases). The specimen sequenced was peripheral blood. The CDR3 loop reads CASSLGSRGANEQFF. In DNA, the CDR3 is TGTGCCAGCAGCTTAGGTTCCAGGGGGGCCAATGAGCAGTTCTTC.